This T cell receptor (beta chain) was found in a study of Graves' ophthalmopathy and Graves' hyperthyroidism. About the research overall: Investigators collected peripheral blood at initial diagnosis, before any treatment was given.

Study-wide results and limits: Also, most clonotypes expanded in the thyroid above 0.001 frequency appeared in blood.

This clonotype was found many times. Antigen unknown. Establishment of the diagnosis relied upon clinical symptoms, serum thyroxine, TRAb, thyroid ultrasound and orbital computed tomography. The germline V gene encodes CDR1 SQVTM and CDR2 ANQGSEA. The CDR3 loop spans 14 amino acids. Unmatched junction bases numbered 16, after V lost 6 bases and J lost 9 bases. Researchers took RNA transcripts and amplified TCR beta CDR3 regions from them. After a first-round RT-PCR with HTBI primers, a second-round multiplex PCR was run. TCRdb called the multiplex PCR reads again in MiXCR, with one record for every CDR3 protein. Seen here are hundreds of thousands of distinct CDR3 sequences, around 21% observed once, and the top ten hold around 3.1%.

The receptor's source is a woman between 18 and 30 years old with stable Graves' hyperthyroidism. The rearrangement uses TRBV29-1 and TRBJ2-5; TRBD2 matches at 7 bases. The sample consisted of peripheral blood. The CDR3 loop reads CSVETPTSDASQYF. The CDR3 bases are TGCAGCGTGGAGACACCCACTAGCGATGCGTCCCAGTACTTC.